The present T cell receptor (beta chain) was sequenced within a study of T cells in Graves' hyperthyroidism and ophthalmopathy. Study outcomes and limitations: Blood shared most expanded thyroid clonotypes above 0.001.

RNA transcripts yielded amplified TCR beta CDR3 regions. The HTBI primer set drove a first-round RT-PCR of the TCR CDR3. A single record per CDR3 protein comes from TCRdb applying MiXCR to the multiplex PCR reads. The repertoire holds around 350,000 distinct CDR3 sequences, with about a sixth as singletons. The CDR3 is 18 residues long. Between the trimmed V and J ends, which lost 6 bases and 4 bases, there was a span of 25 bases. Germline loops: CDR1 MDHEN, CDR2 SYDVKM. This clonotype occurred a few times. Its antigen is as yet unknown. The TCR originated in a woman aged 25 to 39 with Graves' hyperthyroidism that later progressed to Graves' ophthalmopathy. The genes are TRBV28 and TRBJ1-5; D perhaps matches TRBD1 (6 bases). The sequenced sample was blood. The CDR3, as DNA: TGTGCCAGCAGCCGGGTCGATCTTAGGACAGTCAAAAATCAGCCCCAGCATTTT. Its protein is CASSRVDLRTVKNQPQHF.